Listed here is a single T cell receptor beta chain. Its matching antigen is unknown. Mouse germline and gene names are used. The read terminates 1 residue before the CDR3 end, so the remaining end is supplied by the germline J gene. This sample is part of a study of tissue T cells after allogeneic stem cell transplantation. Study findings and constraints: Only a limited share of tissue TCRs appeared in blood or spleen. Anatomically similar tissues had similar TCR repertoires within each patient. Shared clones across patients were few; motif clustering revealed tissue-specific shared signatures.

TCRdb's copy holds only in-frame clones and misses some; the assay was immunoSEQ multiplex PCR. The data hold 45,000 to 50,000 clones, with around 69% observed a single time. The CDR3 contains 12 residues. Trimming took 3 bases from V and 4 from J; bases not matched to a gene: 1. The V gene's germline CDR1 is SGHLS and CDR2 HYDKME. This chain uses TRBV12-2 with TRBJ2-7; 8 positions agree with TRBD2. Sequenced sample: sorted cells pooled from one or two spleens. The receptor's source is a pool of C57BL/6 mice in good health. CDR3 protein: CASSWGGYEQYF. Incomplete CDR3 DNA: TGTGCCAGCTCTTGGGGGGGGTATGAACAGTAC. Drawing the rest from reference TRBV12-2 and TRBJ2-7, the complete variable domain is NSGVVQSPRYIIKGKGERSILKCIPISGHLSVAWYQQTQGQELKFFIQHYDKMERDKGNLPSRFSVQQFDDYHSEMNMSALELEDSAVYFCASSWGGYEQYFGPGTRLTVL.